This record concerns one T cell receptor beta chain sequence. Its antigen is not known. This record belongs to a study of T cell responses to AZD1222 COVID-19 vaccine. Trimming left V 10 bases short and J 5 bases short, with 11 bases between. The CDR3 is 11 amino acids. The germline V gene has CDR1 LNHDA and CDR2 SQIVND (reference sequence). Profiled with immunoSEQ multiplex PCR; TCRdb holds only in-frame clones, not every one. The sample lists around 110,000 clones; roughly 87% were seen once. Study observations and caveats: At study baseline, merely several AZD1222 recipients were seropositive.

The clonotype originates from an adult in good health. The material was peripheral blood, obtained on day 0 of AZD1222 vaccination. The chain is built from TRBV19 and TRBJ1-1; D is unresolved. The CDR3 loop reads CAITRGTEAFF. The CDR3 region has the DNA TGTGCCATCACGCGTGGGACTGAAGCTTTCTTT. The variable domain in full, with the rest retrieved from reference TRBV19 and TRBJ1-1, is DGGITQSPKYLFRKEGQNVTLSCEQNLNHDAMYWYRQDPGQGLRLIYYSQIVNDFQKGDIAEGYSVSREKKESFPLTVTSAQKNPTAFYLCAITRGTEAFFGQGTRLTVV.